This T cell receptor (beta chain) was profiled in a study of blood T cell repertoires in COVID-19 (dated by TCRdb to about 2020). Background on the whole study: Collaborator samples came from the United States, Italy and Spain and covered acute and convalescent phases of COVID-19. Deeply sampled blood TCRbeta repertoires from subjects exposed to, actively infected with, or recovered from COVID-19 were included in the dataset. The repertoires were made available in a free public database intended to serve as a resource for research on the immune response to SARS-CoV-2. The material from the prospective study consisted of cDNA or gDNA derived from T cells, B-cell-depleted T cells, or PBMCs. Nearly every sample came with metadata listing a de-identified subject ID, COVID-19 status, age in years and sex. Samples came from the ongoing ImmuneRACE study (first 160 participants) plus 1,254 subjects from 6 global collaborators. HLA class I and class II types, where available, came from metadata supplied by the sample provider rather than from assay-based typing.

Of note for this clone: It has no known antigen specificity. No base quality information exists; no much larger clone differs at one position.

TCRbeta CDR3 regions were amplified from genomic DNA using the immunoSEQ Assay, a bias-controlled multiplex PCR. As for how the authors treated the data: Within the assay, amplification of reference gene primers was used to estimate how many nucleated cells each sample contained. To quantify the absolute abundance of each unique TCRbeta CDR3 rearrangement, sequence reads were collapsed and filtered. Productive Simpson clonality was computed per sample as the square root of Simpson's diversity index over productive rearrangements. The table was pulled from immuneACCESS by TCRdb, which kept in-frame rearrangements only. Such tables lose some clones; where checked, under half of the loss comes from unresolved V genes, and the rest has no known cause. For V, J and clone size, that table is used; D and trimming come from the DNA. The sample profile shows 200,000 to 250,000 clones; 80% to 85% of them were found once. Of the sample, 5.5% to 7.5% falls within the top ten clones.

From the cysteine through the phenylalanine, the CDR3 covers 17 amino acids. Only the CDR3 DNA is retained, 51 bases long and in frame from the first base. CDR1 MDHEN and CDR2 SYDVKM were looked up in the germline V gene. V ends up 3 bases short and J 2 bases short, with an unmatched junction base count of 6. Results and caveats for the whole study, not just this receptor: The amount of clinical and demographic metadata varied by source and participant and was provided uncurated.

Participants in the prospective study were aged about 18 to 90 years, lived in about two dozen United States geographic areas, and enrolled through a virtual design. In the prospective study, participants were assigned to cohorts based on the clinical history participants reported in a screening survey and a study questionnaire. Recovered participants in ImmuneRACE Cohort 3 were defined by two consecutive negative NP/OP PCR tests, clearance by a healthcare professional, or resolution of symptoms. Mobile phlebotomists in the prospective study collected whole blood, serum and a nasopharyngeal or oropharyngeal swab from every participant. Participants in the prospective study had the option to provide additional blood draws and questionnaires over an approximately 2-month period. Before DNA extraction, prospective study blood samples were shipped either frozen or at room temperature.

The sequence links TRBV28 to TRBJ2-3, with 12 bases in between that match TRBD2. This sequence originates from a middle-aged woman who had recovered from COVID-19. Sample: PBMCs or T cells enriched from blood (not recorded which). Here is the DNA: TGTGCCAGCAGTTTCCGACCTAGCGGGAGGGACACAGATACGCAGTATTTT. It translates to CASSFRPSGRDTDTQYF.